This TCR beta chain was sequenced in a study of T cells in Graves' hyperthyroidism and ophthalmopathy. Whole-study context: Prior to any treatment, at the point of initial diagnosis, peripheral blood was collected.

Study outcomes and limitations: Blood held most thyroid clonotypes expanded above 0.001 frequency. Classification by a 13 V-J model distinguished ophthalmopathy from stable hyperthyroidism.

Comments on this clonotype: Its antigen is unidentified.

Amplification of TCR beta CDR3 regions was performed using RNA transcripts as template. With the HTBI primer set, the TCR CDR3 went through a first round of RT-PCR. Using its own MiXCR run on the multiplex PCR reads, TCRdb lists one record per CDR3 protein. The table includes hundreds of thousands of distinct CDR3 sequences, roughly 15% detected once. Germline V gene lookup returns CDR1 LNHDA and CDR2 SQIVND (reference sequence). V trimming: 3 bases; J trimming: 8 bases; junction bases outside the gene matches: 6. The CDR3 runs to 13 residues. Ophthalmopathy patients showed a Clinical Activity Score of at least 3, NOSPECS grade of at least 4 and duration under 3 months.

This sequence was found in a woman in her forties or fifties with Graves' ophthalmopathy. Source material: blood. This sequence joins TRBV19 and TRBJ1-2, with 7 nucleotides matching TRBD1. The CDR3 DNA is TGTGCCAGTAGTATCCGACAGGGCGGAGGCTACACCTTC. Protein: CASSIRQGGGYTF.